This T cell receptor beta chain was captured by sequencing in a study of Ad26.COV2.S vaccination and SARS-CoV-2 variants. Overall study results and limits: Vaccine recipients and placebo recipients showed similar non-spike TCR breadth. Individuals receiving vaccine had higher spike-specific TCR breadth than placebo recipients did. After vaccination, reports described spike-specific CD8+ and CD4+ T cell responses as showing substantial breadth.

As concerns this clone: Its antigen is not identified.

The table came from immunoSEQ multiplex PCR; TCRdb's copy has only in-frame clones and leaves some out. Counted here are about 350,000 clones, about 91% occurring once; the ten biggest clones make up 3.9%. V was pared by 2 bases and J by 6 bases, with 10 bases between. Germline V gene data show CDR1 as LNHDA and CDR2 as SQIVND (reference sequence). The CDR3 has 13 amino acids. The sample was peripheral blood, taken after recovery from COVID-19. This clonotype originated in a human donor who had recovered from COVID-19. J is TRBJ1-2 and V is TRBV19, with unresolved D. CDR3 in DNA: TGTGCCAGTAGTATAATTTCTGGAAATGGCTACACCTTC. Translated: CASSIISGNGYTF.